What follows describes a single T cell receptor (beta chain). Its antigen is as yet unknown. The CDR3 is 13 residues long. Germline-derived CDR1 and CDR2 are LNHDA and SQIVND (reference sequence). The germline V and J ends were trimmed by 7 bases and 4 bases, with 8 bases remaining between them. This record comes from a study of a mutant IDH1 vaccine in newly diagnosed glioma. Study-wide background: Radiotherapy, temozolomide, or both had been given previously, and both were given to most.

Time point here: week 5, during vaccination. The study gave 300 ug of mutant IDH1 20-mer peptide per vaccine dose, with topical imiquimod. Clones were read by immunoSEQ multiplex PCR, and TCRdb kept only the in-frame ones, dropping some. This table holds tens of thousands of clones, roughly 82% found once. The rearrangement joins TRBV19 to TRBJ2-6; D not resolved. The material was PBMCs, obtained from a glioma patient whose treatment included an IDH1 peptide vaccine. The clonotype originates from a young woman with glioma. Some clones in this sample may be carry-over from other donors' samples. This chain's CDR3 is CASNHRGANVLTF. In DNA form, the CDR3 reads TGTGCCAGTAACCACCGGGGGGCCAACGTCCTGACTTTC.